Described below is a single T cell receptor beta chain sequence and its context. The antigen is not known. TCRdb's table, derived via immunoSEQ multiplex PCR, lists solely in-frame clones and lacks some. The sample has over 130,000 clones; roughly 94% are singletons. The sample is drawn from a study of T cell responses to AZD1222 COVID-19 vaccine. General observations from the study: It should be noted that donors were predominantly white British and more often female, and clonal diversity was possibly underestimated. Dominant at 160-218 and 743-854, vaccine-associated CD4 TCRs also spanned spike.

Germline CDR1 and CDR2: SGHRS and YFSETQ. The CDR3 length is 12 residues. The V end lost 2 bases, the J end lost 6 bases, and 5 bases lay between the germline ends. Source: peripheral blood, taken on day 0 of AZD1222 vaccination. The V and J genes are TRBV5-1 and TRBJ2-2; D is ambiguous. This clonotype was sampled from an adult in good health. CDR3 protein: CASSFNPGELFF. Written as DNA, the CDR3 is TGCGCCAGCAGCTTCAATCCCGGGGAGCTGTTTTTT.